The sequence of this T cell receptor (beta chain) was determined in a study of post-analysis software for immune sequencing data. Whole-study results and caveats: Included in a set of five TRBV segments more frequent in patients than controls were TRBV5-6, TRBV5-1 and TRBV20-1.

TCR beta cDNA libraries had unique molecular identifiers. One entry per CDR3 protein results from TCRdb running MiXCR on the PCR reads. The data hold about 810,000 distinct CDR3 sequences, with approximately 53% observed a single time. Trimming took off 3 bases at V and 2 bases at J, with 11 bases between the two ends. The CDR3 is 15 residues long. In germline, CDR1 is MNHEY, CDR2 SMNVEV (reference sequence). This clonotype was counted only a few times. Antigen specificity is unknown. The chain employs TRBV27 and TRBJ2-1; D is undetermined. The TCR sequence derives from a girl under 18 with multiple sclerosis. The sequenced material came from blood. DNA of the CDR3: TGTGCCAGCAGTTTCCGCCGCGGCACCTACAATGAGCAGTTCTTC. It codes for CASSFRRGTYNEQFF.